The rows below give T cell receptor beta chains drawn from one sample of a study of shared clonotypes between healthy human individuals. Data came from immunoSEQ multiplex PCR; TCRdb stores just in-frame clones and leaves some out. The sample consists of some 2 million clones, roughly 95% of them appearing once. The sequenced material came from naive CD8+ T cells sorted from blood. The receptors were gathered from a man between 18 and 29 years old in good health. CDR3s include the opening cysteine and the closing phenylalanine or tryptophan. Fields, in order: D gene, V gene, J gene, clone size, CDR3 DNA, CDR3 protein. D genes are given only for firm matches. Where a row states a size, it is once, few, many or the class of an expanded clone; other rows omit it.

D gene: TRBD2
V gene: TRBV4-1
J gene: TRBJ2-7
clone size: NA
CDR3 DNA: TGCGCCAGCAGCCATGGACTAGCGCTTACCTACGAGCAGTACTTC
CDR3 protein: CASSHGLALTYEQYF

D gene: NA
V gene: TRBV6-5
J gene: TRBJ2-3
clone size: NA
CDR3 DNA: TGTGCCAGCAGTTCCCCCCCGGGGTACTCCACAGATACGCAGTATTTT
CDR3 protein: CASSSPPGYSTDTQYF

D gene: NA
V gene: TRBV10-2
J gene: TRBJ1-6
clone size: NA
CDR3 DNA: TGCGCCAGCACAGACAATTCACCCCTCCACTTT
CDR3 protein: CASTDNSPLHF

D gene: TRBD2
V gene: TRBV4-1
J gene: TRBJ2-5
clone size: NA
CDR3 DNA: TGCGCCAGCAGCGGGGGACTAGCGGGAGAGACCCAGTACTTC
CDR3 protein: CASSGGLAGETQYF

D gene: NA
V gene: TRBV29-1
J gene: TRBJ2-2
clone size: NA
CDR3 DNA: TGCAGCGTTGAGATCGCCGGGACAACGGATGCCGGGGAGCTGTTTTTT
CDR3 protein: CSVEIAGTTDAGELFF

D gene: NA
V gene: TRBV6-1
J gene: TRBJ2-3
clone size: once
CDR3 DNA: TGTGCCAGCAGTAAGGACCTGCCCGGCACAGATACGCAGTATTTT
CDR3 protein: CASSKDLPGTDTQYF

D gene: NA
V gene: TRBV30
J gene: TRBJ2-1
clone size: NA
CDR3 DNA: TGTGCCTGGAGTGGGCCTAGTAATGAGCAGTTCTTC
CDR3 protein: CAWSGPSNEQFF

D gene: TRBD1
V gene: TRBV5-8
J gene: TRBJ2-7
clone size: once
CDR3 DNA: TGTGCCAGCAGCTCTGGACAGGCGTCCCCGTACTTC
CDR3 protein: CASSSGQASPYF

D gene: NA
V gene: TRBV9
J gene: TRBJ2-2
clone size: NA
CDR3 DNA: TGTGCCAGCAGCGTCAGGAGGGACACTAACACCGGGGAGCTGTTTTTT
CDR3 protein: CASSVRRDTNTGELFF

D gene: NA
V gene: TRBV11-1
J gene: TRBJ2-2
clone size: NA
CDR3 DNA: TGTGCCAGCAGCTTATACAGGGTGGGCACCGGGGAGCTGTTTTTT
CDR3 protein: CASSLYRVGTGELFF

D gene: TRBD2
V gene: TRBV2
J gene: TRBJ2-2
clone size: NA
CDR3 DNA: TGTGCCAGCAGTGAAGCCCAAGCGGGGGGGCCGGGCACCGGGGAGCTGTTTTTT
CDR3 protein: CASSEAQAGGPGTGELFF

D gene: NA
V gene: TRBV11-3
J gene: TRBJ2-5
clone size: once
CDR3 DNA: TGTGCCAGCAGCTCAAAGGGCCCTCCGGAGACCCAGTACTTC
CDR3 protein: CASSSKGPPETQYF

D gene: TRBD1
V gene: TRBV7-6
J gene: TRBJ2-5
clone size: once
CDR3 DNA: TGTGCCAGCAGCCGGGGGACAGGAGTTGAGACCCAGTACTTC
CDR3 protein: CASSRGTGVETQYF

D gene: NA
V gene: TRBV7-9
J gene: TRBJ2-3
clone size: NA
CDR3 DNA: TGTGCCAGCAGTCCAGGCACGGAATTTTTCACAGATACGCAGTATTTT
CDR3 protein: CASSPGTEFFTDTQYF

D gene: NA
V gene: TRBV28
J gene: TRBJ1-1
clone size: NA
CDR3 DNA: TGTGCCAGCAGTTTGGTAGGGGAGAACACTGAAGCTTTCTTT
CDR3 protein: CASSLVGENTEAFF

D gene: NA
V gene: TRBV27
J gene: TRBJ1-3
clone size: NA
CDR3 DNA: TGTGCCAGCAGTTCCTTGGCAACGATTGGAAACACCATATATTTT
CDR3 protein: CASSSLATIGNTIYF

D gene: TRBD1
V gene: TRBV6-5
J gene: TRBJ2-7
clone size: NA
CDR3 DNA: TGTGCCAGCAGTTACTTCACAGGGGCAGCCTACGAGCAGTACTTC
CDR3 protein: CASSYFTGAAYEQYF

D gene: NA
V gene: TRBV11-2
J gene: TRBJ2-1
clone size: NA
CDR3 DNA: TGTGCCAGCTCCCCAAGGGGGACGTACAATGAGCAGTTCTTC
CDR3 protein: CASSPRGTYNEQFF

D gene: NA
V gene: TRBV10-2
J gene: TRBJ2-7
clone size: NA
CDR3 DNA: TGCGCCAGCAGTGAGTCAAACTACGAGCAGTACTTC
CDR3 protein: CASSESNYEQYF

D gene: NA
V gene: TRBV5-1
J gene: TRBJ2-3
clone size: NA
CDR3 DNA: TGCGCCAGCAGCCCCGGCGCGACAGGTAGCGGATTCACAGATACGCAGTATTTT
CDR3 protein: CASSPGATGSGFTDTQYF

D gene: NA
V gene: TRBV5-1
J gene: TRBJ2-7
clone size: NA
CDR3 DNA: TGCGCCAGCAGCTTAACAGGCGACGGGGATCCCTACGAGCAGTACTTC
CDR3 protein: CASSLTGDGDPYEQYF

D gene: TRBD1
V gene: TRBV27
J gene: TRBJ1-6
clone size: NA
CDR3 DNA: TGTGCCAGCAGTTTATCAGCGACAGGGATTTCACCCCTCCACTTT
CDR3 protein: CASSLSATGISPLHF

D gene: NA
V gene: TRBV11-2
J gene: TRBJ2-7
clone size: NA
CDR3 DNA: TGTGCCAGCAGCTTAGGACCTAGCCCATCCTACGAGCAGTACTTC
CDR3 protein: CASSLGPSPSYEQYF

D gene: NA
V gene: TRBV6-1
J gene: TRBJ2-1
clone size: NA
CDR3 DNA: TGTGCCAGCATGAGAGTAGCTCCCTACAATGAGCAGTTCTTC
CDR3 protein: CASMRVAPYNEQFF

D gene: NA
V gene: TRBV5-1
J gene: TRBJ2-1
clone size: NA
CDR3 DNA: TGCGCCAGCAGCTCAATACCTCTAGGGTATGCTTTGGATGAGCAGTTCTTC
CDR3 protein: CASSSIPLGYALDEQFF

D gene: NA
V gene: TRBV2
J gene: TRBJ2-3
clone size: NA
CDR3 DNA: TGTGCCAGCAGTGAACCCGGGGGCACAGATACGCAGTATTTT
CDR3 protein: CASSEPGGTDTQYF

D gene: TRBD1
V gene: TRBV7-6
J gene: TRBJ1-2
clone size: NA
CDR3 DNA: TGTGCCAGCAGCTTGTTCCCAGGGGGGGACTATGGCTACACCTTC
CDR3 protein: CASSLFPGGDYGYTF

D gene: NA
V gene: TRBV27
J gene: TRBJ1-1
clone size: NA
CDR3 DNA: TGTGCCAGCAGTTTAGGTCAATCTGGGACTGAAGCTTTCTTT
CDR3 protein: CASSLGQSGTEAFF

D gene: TRBD1
V gene: TRBV27
J gene: TRBJ2-2
clone size: NA
CDR3 DNA: TGTGCCAGCAGTTTATTGATCAGGGGGAGCACCGGGGAGCTGTTTTTT
CDR3 protein: CASSLLIRGSTGELFF

D gene: TRBD1
V gene: TRBV2
J gene: TRBJ1-1
clone size: NA
CDR3 DNA: TGTGCCAGCAGTGCGGGACAGGGGATCACTGAAGCTTTCTTT
CDR3 protein: CASSAGQGITEAFF

D gene: NA
V gene: TRBV27
J gene: TRBJ2-1
clone size: NA
CDR3 DNA: TGTGCCAGCAGTTTATTCGGGGAGCAGTTCTTC
CDR3 protein: CASSLFGEQFF

D gene: TRBD1
V gene: TRBV7-9
J gene: TRBJ1-5
clone size: NA
CDR3 DNA: TGTGCCAGCAGCCCGGGACAGGGTCTTCATCAGCCCCAGCATTTT
CDR3 protein: CASSPGQGLHQPQHF

D gene: NA
V gene: TRBV6-6
J gene: TRBJ2-7
clone size: NA
CDR3 DNA: TGTGCCAGCAGTTACACCGCGCCTTCCTACGAGCAGTACTTC
CDR3 protein: CASSYTAPSYEQYF

D gene: TRBD2
V gene: TRBV9
J gene: TRBJ2-7
clone size: NA
CDR3 DNA: TGTGCCAGCAGTCCAAGCGGGAGCGTGTCCTACGAGCAGTACTTC
CDR3 protein: CASSPSGSVSYEQYF

D gene: TRBD2
V gene: TRBV10-3
J gene: TRBJ2-1
clone size: NA
CDR3 DNA: TGTGCCATTAGCGGGGGGCCTGACCCAAGTGAGCAGTTCTTC
CDR3 protein: CAISGGPDPSEQFF

D gene: NA
V gene: TRBV7-9
J gene: TRBJ2-5
clone size: once
CDR3 DNA: TGTGCCAGCAGCTTAGCCGGGCAGGAAGAGACCCAGTACTTC
CDR3 protein: CASSLAGQEETQYF

D gene: TRBD1
V gene: TRBV15
J gene: TRBJ1-3
clone size: once
CDR3 DNA: TGTGCCACCAGCTTCCTAACCGGGACAGGGGACACCATATATTTT
CDR3 protein: CATSFLTGTGDTIYF

D gene: NA
V gene: TRBV6-6
J gene: TRBJ2-1
clone size: NA
CDR3 DNA: TGTGCCAGCAGTTACTCGTCCTTTGGTTATGAGCAGTTCTTC
CDR3 protein: CASSYSSFGYEQFF

D gene: NA
V gene: TRBV4-3
J gene: TRBJ2-7
clone size: NA
CDR3 DNA: TGCGCCAGCAGCCAAGTCGGGGACGGCTACGAGCAGTACTTC
CDR3 protein: CASSQVGDGYEQYF

D gene: TRBD1
V gene: TRBV4-1
J gene: TRBJ2-7
clone size: NA
CDR3 DNA: TGCGCCAGCAGCCAACGTCGGGACAGCCCCTACGAGCAGTACTTC
CDR3 protein: CASSQRRDSPYEQYF

D gene: NA
V gene: TRBV19
J gene: TRBJ2-7
clone size: once
CDR3 DNA: TGTGCCAGTAGTTCCGTAACCATCGGACCAAGGAGCTCCTACGAGCAGTACTTC
CDR3 protein: CASSSVTIGPRSSYEQYF

D gene: TRBD2
V gene: TRBV7-8
J gene: TRBJ2-5
clone size: NA
CDR3 DNA: TGTGCCAGCAGCTCGTTGCTAGCGGGGGGGCCGGAAGAGACCCAGTACTTC
CDR3 protein: CASSSLLAGGPEETQYF

D gene: NA
V gene: TRBV13
J gene: TRBJ2-2
clone size: NA
CDR3 DNA: TGTGCCAGCAGCGATCAGAACACCGGGGAGCTGTTTTTT
CDR3 protein: CASSDQNTGELFF

D gene: NA
V gene: TRBV9
J gene: TRBJ2-7
clone size: NA
CDR3 DNA: TGTGCCAGCAGCGTAGACGACAGCAGCTCCTACGAGCAGTACTTC
CDR3 protein: CASSVDDSSSYEQYF

D gene: NA
V gene: TRBV28
J gene: TRBJ2-2
clone size: NA
CDR3 DNA: TGTGCCAGCAGTTTCTGGGGATACGAGTCCGGGGAGCTGTTTTTT
CDR3 protein: CASSFWGYESGELFF

D gene: NA
V gene: TRBV5-8
J gene: TRBJ2-7
clone size: once
CDR3 DNA: TGTGCCAGCAGCTTGACAGGGTGGCACGAGCAGTACTTC
CDR3 protein: CASSLTGWHEQYF

D gene: TRBD1
V gene: TRBV7-9
J gene: TRBJ1-4
clone size: NA
CDR3 DNA: TGTGCCAGCAGCTACCTAGGACAGGGGGAGGATGAAAAACTGTTTTTT
CDR3 protein: CASSYLGQGEDEKLFF

D gene: NA
V gene: TRBV6-4
J gene: TRBJ1-1
clone size: few
CDR3 DNA: TGTGCCAGCAGTGACGGATTGAACACTGAAGCTTTCTTT
CDR3 protein: CASSDGLNTEAFF

D gene: NA
V gene: TRBV27
J gene: TRBJ2-7
clone size: NA
CDR3 DNA: TGTGCCAGCAGTGGGCGGGGGCTAGCCTCCTACGAGCAGTACTTC
CDR3 protein: CASSGRGLASYEQYF

D gene: NA
V gene: TRBV20-1
J gene: TRBJ2-7
clone size: NA
CDR3 DNA: TGCAGTGCTTGGGGGGAGTCCGAGCAGTACTTC
CDR3 protein: CSAWGESEQYF